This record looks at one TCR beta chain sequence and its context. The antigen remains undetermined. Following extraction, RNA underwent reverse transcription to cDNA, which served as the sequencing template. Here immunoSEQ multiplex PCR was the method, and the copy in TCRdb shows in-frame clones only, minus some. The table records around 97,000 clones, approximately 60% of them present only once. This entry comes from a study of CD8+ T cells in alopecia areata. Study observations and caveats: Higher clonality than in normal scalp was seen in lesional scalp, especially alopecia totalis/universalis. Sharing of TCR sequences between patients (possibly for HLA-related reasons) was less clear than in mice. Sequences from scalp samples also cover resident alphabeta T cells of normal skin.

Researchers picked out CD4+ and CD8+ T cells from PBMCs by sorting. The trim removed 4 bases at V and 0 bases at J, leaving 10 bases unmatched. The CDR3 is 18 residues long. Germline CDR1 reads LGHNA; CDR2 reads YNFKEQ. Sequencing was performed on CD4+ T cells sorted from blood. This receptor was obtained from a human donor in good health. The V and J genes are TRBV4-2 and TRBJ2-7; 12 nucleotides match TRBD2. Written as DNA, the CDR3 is TGTGCCAGCAGCCCAACTACTAGCGGGGGGCGAAGCTCCTACGAGCAGTACTTC. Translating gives CASSPTTSGGRSSYEQYF.